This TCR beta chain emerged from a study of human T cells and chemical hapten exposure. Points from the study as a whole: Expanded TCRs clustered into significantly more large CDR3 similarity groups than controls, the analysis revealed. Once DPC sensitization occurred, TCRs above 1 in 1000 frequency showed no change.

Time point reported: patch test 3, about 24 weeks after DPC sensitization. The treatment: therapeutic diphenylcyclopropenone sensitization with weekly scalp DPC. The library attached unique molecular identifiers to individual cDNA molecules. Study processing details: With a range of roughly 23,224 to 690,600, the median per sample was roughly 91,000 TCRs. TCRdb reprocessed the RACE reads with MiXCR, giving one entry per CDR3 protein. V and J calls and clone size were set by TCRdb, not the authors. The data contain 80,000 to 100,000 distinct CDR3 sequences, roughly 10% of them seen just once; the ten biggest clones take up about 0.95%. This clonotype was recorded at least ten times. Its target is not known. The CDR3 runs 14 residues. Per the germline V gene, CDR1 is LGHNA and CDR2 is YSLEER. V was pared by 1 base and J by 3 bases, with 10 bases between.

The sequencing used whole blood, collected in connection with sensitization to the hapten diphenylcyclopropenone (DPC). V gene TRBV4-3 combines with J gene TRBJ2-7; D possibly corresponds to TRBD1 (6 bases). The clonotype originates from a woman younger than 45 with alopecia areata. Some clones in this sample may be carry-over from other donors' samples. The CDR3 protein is CASSQGTGNYEQYF. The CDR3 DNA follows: TGCGCCAGCAGCCAAGGCACAGGGAACTACGAGCAGTACTTC.